These T cell receptor beta chains were read from a single sample in a study of T-cell memory formation after mild COVID-19. TCRdb itself ran the 5' RACE reads through MiXCR, one entry per CDR3 protein. The sample has some 450,000 distinct CDR3 sequences; roughly 20% are singletons. Sequencing used PBMCs or a T cell subset sorted from them (not recorded which). The receptors stem from an adult woman who had mild COVID-19 (a few samples of this study predate the infection). Cell type and time point are not known. CDR3s include the opening cysteine and the closing phenylalanine or tryptophan. D genes are given only for firm matches. The listing skips clone size in some rows; elsewhere it reads once, few, many or a size class.

TRBJ1-2	TRBV19	NA	16	TRBD1	TGTGCCAGTAGGGGACAGGGGGTTGGGTCTAACTATGGCTACACCTTC	CASRGQGVGSNYGYTF
TRBJ1-6	TRBV7-3	NA	14	NA	TGTGCCAGCAGCTTAGGGGGCTGGAATTCACCCCTCCACTTT	CASSLGGWNSPLHF
TRBJ1-1	TRBV7-9	few	13	NA	TGTGCCAGCAGCTTAGAACATAACGGTGAAGCTTTCTTT	CASSLEHNGEAFF
TRBJ2-2	TRBV7-8	many	16	NA	TGTGCCAGCCGCAGGGTCCCCCCCGCGAACACCGGGGAGCTGTTTTTT	CASRRVPPANTGELFF
TRBJ1-6	TRBV12-3/TRBV12-4	few	19	NA	TGTGCCAGCAGCCCCGACAGGCTGGCGTTGGGATCCTATAATTCACCCCTCCACTTT	CASSPDRLALGSYNSPLHF
TRBJ1-5	TRBV27	few	14	NA	TGTGCCAGCAGTTCCGGGACGTACAATCAGCCCCAGCATTTT	CASSSGTYNQPQHF
TRBJ1-5	TRBV12-3/TRBV12-4	few	13	NA	TGTGCCAGCAGCACGGACAGACAGCGGCCCCAGCATTTT	CASSTDRQRPQHF
TRBJ1-6	TRBV4-2	few	19	NA	TGTGCCAGCAGCCAACTCCCGCTCCTACGGGAAAGAAATAATTCACCCCTCCACTTT	CASSQLPLLRERNNSPLHF
TRBJ2-3	TRBV5-1	NA	15	NA	TGCGCCAGCAGCCCAGGGGGGCGACGCACAGATACGCAGTATTTT	CASSPGGRRTDTQYF
TRBJ2-2	TRBV19	once	16	TRBD2	TGTGCCAGTAGTATAGGTCTAGCGGGTTTCACCGGGGAGCTGTTTTTT	CASSIGLAGFTGELFF
TRBJ2-1	TRBV7-9	NA	17	NA	TGTGCCAGCAGCTTAACTCAGGCGGGGCTAGTTTACAATGAGCAGTTCTTC	CASSLTQAGLVYNEQFF
TRBJ1-3	TRBV6-5	NA	19	NA	TGTGCCAGCAGTTACTCCAGGACTGCGGGACCGCGCTCTGGAAACACCATATATTTT	CASSYSRTAGPRSGNTIYF
TRBJ2-2	TRBV2	NA	11	NA	TGTGCCAGCCTGGCAGGGATGGAGCTGTTTTTT	CASLAGMELFF
TRBJ1-5	TRBV6-6	NA	21	NA	TGTGCCAGCAGTTACGAAGGGGGGTGGCCAGGGGAGGAGTATAGCAATCAGCCCCAGCATTTT	CASSYEGGWPGEEYSNQPQHF
TRBJ2-5	TRBV7-8	few	13	NA	TGTGCCAGCAGCTACCAGGGCGCGGAGACCCAGTACTTC	CASSYQGAETQYF
TRBJ1-5	TRBV5-5	NA	16	NA	TGTGCCAGCAGCATTTTCCAGGGAACTAGCAATCAGCCCCAGCATTTT	CASSIFQGTSNQPQHF
TRBJ1-2	TRBV6-1	few	13	NA	TGTGCCACCCTTCTGGACGGGTTCTATGGCTACACCTTC	CATLLDGFYGYTF
TRBJ2-7	TRBV23-1	few	15	TRBD1	TGCGCCAGCAGTCAATCTAACAGGGGGCCCAACGAGCAGTACTTC	CASSQSNRGPNEQYF
TRBJ2-5	TRBV12-3/TRBV12-4	many	18	TRBD2	TGTGCCAGCAGTTTCGCGCTTAGACTAGCGGGGGCGCGAGAGACCCAGTACTTC	CASSFALRLAGARETQYF
TRBJ2-3	TRBV7-2	few	19	TRBD2	TGTGCCAGCAGCTCCCCATCTTTAGCGGGAGGACCCCCGGCAGATACGCAGTATTTT	CASSSPSLAGGPPADTQYF
TRBJ1-1	TRBV6-5	NA	14	NA	TGTGCCAGCAGTTCAAAGGGGGGGACCACTGAAGCTTTCTTT	CASSSKGGTTEAFF
TRBJ2-7	TRBV2	few	15	NA	TGTGCCAGCAGTGACTTAGGGTGGAGTGATACCGAGCAGTACTTC	CASSDLGWSDTEQYF
TRBJ2-1	TRBV20-1	NA	15	NA	TGCAGTGCTAGAGACCCGCACGGCTCCTACAATGAGCAGTTCTTC	CSARDPHGSYNEQFF
TRBJ2-1	TRBV9	NA	16	TRBD2	TGTGCCAGCAGCGTAGCTTCGGGGGGGTCCTACAATGAGCAGTTCTTC	CASSVASGGSYNEQFF
TRBJ1-2	TRBV29-1	few	15	TRBD1	TGCAGCGTTTTAGGGACAGACATGCCCATCTATGGCTACACCTTC	CSVLGTDMPIYGYTF
TRBJ2-1	TRBV20-1	few	17	TRBD2	TGCAGTGCTAGGGTGGAGCGGGAGGGTCCATTCGTCGATGAGCAGTTCTTC	CSARVEREGPFVDEQFF
TRBJ1-1	TRBV5-6	NA	18	NA	TGTGCCAGCAGCCCGAGGATTCTGGGGCGGGGAGGAGACACTGAAGCTTTCTTT	CASSPRILGRGGDTEAFF
TRBJ2-7	TRBV18	few	15	NA	TGTGCCAGCTCACAGGTAGACAGGCCCCCTGGCGAGCAGTACTTC	CASSQVDRPPGEQYF
TRBJ1-3	TRBV12-3/TRBV12-4	many	16	NA	TGTGCCAGCACTACCCTCCAGATATCAGTCGGAAACACCATATATTTT	CASTTLQISVGNTIYF
TRBJ2-1	TRBV24-1	NA	12	NA	TGTGCCACCAGTGCCGAGGTCAATGAGCAGTTCTTC	CATSAEVNEQFF
TRBJ1-1	TRBV7-9	few	14	TRBD1	TGTGCCAGCAGAGGCGACAGGGAGGGCACTGAAGCTTTCTTT	CASRGDREGTEAFF
TRBJ1-3	TRBV7-2	NA	16	NA	TGTGCCAGCAGCTTAGTTCCCGGGGGGACTGGAAACACCATATATTTT	CASSLVPGGTGNTIYF
TRBJ2-1	TRBV5-4	NA	16	NA	TGTGCCAGCAGCCGCCCCCGGGACACCCCAAACAATGAGCAGTTCTTC	CASSRPRDTPNNEQFF
TRBJ2-5	TRBV7-9	NA	15	TRBD1	TGTGCCAGCAGCTTAGGGAGGACAGGTTCGGAGACCCAGTACTTC	CASSLGRTGSETQYF
TRBJ1-6	TRBV7-9	few	14	NA	TGTGCCAGCAGCTTCGGACAAAAAAATTCACCCCTCCACTTT	CASSFGQKNSPLHF
TRBJ1-2	TRBV20-1	few	16	NA	TGCAGTGCTAGAGATCAACGGCGGAACCGGGACTATGGCTACACCTTC	CSARDQRRNRDYGYTF
TRBJ1-5	TRBV16	few	14	NA	TGTGCCAGCAGCCAATCGCGGGGTGGCCAGCCCCAGCATTTT	CASSQSRGGQPQHF
TRBJ2-2	TRBV30	few	14	TRBD1	TGTGCCTGGAGTGACGGGACAGGTACCGGGGAGCTGTTTTTT	CAWSDGTGTGELFF
TRBJ1-2	TRBV20-1	NA	13	NA	TGCAGTTTTTCAGATGGCCCAAACTATGGCTACACCTTC	CSFSDGPNYGYTF
TRBJ1-5	TRBV27	NA	13	NA	TGTGCCAGCAGTGTGGTTGCGGGCCAGCCCCAGCATTTT	CASSVVAGQPQHF
TRBJ1-3	TRBV5-5	few	16	NA	TGTGCCAGCAGCTTGATTCAGGGCTCCTCTGGAAACACCATATATTTT	CASSLIQGSSGNTIYF
TRBJ1-2	TRBV7-8	NA	17	NA	TGTGCCAGCAGCCATCGGCTTAGTTCAGGCCGGCGTTATGGCTACACCTTC	CASSHRLSSGRRYGYTF
TRBJ2-7	TRBV9	many	15	NA	TGTGCCAGCAGCCGTACGGGCAGCTTGGCCGACGAGCAGTACTTC	CASSRTGSLADEQYF
TRBJ1-5	TRBV7-6	many	14	NA	TGTGCCAGCAGCTTAGACAGAGGCAATCAGCCCCAGCATTTT	CASSLDRGNQPQHF
TRBJ2-1	TRBV19	NA	14	NA	TGTGCCAGTAGTTCTGGGACGGCAGGGGATGAGCAGTTCTTC	CASSSGTAGDEQFF
TRBJ1-1	TRBV6-1	NA	14	NA	TGTGCCAGCAGTGAAGTGGGGGAGAACACTGAAGCTTTCTTT	CASSEVGENTEAFF
TRBJ2-7	TRBV12-3/TRBV12-4	NA	14	TRBD1	TGTGCCAGCAGTTCGACAGGGGTGGACTACGAGCAGTACTTC	CASSSTGVDYEQYF